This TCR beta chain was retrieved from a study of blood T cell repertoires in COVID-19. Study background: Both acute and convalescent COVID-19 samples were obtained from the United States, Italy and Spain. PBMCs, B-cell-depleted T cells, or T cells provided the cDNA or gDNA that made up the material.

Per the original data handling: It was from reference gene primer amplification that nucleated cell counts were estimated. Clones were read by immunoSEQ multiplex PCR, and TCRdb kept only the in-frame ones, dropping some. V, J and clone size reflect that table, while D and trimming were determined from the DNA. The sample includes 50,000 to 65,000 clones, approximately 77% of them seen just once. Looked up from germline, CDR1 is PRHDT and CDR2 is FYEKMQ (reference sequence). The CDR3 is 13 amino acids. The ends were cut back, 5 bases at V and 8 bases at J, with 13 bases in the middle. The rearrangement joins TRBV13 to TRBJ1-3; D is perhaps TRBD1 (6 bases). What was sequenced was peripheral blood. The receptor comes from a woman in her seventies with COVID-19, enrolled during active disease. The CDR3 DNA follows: TGTGCCAGCAGCCCCCGCGGGGGCCACACCATATATTTT. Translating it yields CASSPRGGHTIYF.